The source of this T cell receptor beta chain is a study of blood T cells in healthy people across ages. Sample-barcoded 5' priming and a J-beta primer mix drove a second PCR of roughly 6 to 12 cycles. TCRdb analysed the 5' RACE reads with MiXCR anew, one entry per CDR3 protein. The data hold about 780,000 distinct CDR3 sequences, with about 45% observed a single time. This CDR3 is 15 amino acids long. Per the germline V gene, CDR1 is SQVTM and CDR2 is ANQGSEA. J gave up 1 base and V 4 bases, and 6 bases lay outside the gene matches. This clonotype appeared a few times. The TCR was taken from an older man in good health. This sequence joins TRBV29-1 and TRBJ2-7, with 11 bases that match TRBD2. The specimen sequenced was blood. The DNA for the CDR3 is TGCAGCGTTGTCATAGCGGGAGGGCCTTCCTACGAGCAGTACTTC. Protein: CSVVIAGGPSYEQYF.